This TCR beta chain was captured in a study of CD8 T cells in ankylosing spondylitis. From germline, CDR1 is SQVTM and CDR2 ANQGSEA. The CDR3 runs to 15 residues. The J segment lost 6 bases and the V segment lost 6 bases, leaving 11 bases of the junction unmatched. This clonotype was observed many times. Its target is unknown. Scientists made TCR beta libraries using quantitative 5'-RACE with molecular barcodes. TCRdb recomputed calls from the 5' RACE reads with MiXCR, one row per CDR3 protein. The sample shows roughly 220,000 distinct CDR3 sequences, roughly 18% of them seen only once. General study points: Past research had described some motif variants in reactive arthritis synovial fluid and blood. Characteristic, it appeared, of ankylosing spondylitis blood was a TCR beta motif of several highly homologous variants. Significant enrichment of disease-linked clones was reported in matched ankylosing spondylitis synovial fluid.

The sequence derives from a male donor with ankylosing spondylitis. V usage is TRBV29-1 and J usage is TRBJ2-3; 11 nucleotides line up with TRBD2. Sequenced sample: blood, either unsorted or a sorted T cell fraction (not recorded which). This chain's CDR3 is CSVGRTSGWMDTQYF. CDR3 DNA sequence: TGCAGCGTGGGGAGGACTAGCGGGTGGATGGATACGCAGTATTTT.